The entry below describes one TCR beta chain. The assay was immunoSEQ multiplex PCR, and TCRdb's table has in-frame clones only and misses some. The data show over 250,000 clones, about 89% seen once. The data were taken from a study of blood T cell repertoires in COVID-19. Germline values: CDR1 SGHTA, CDR2 FQGNSA. With 4 bases clipped from V and 7 bases from J, the junction kept 10 bases outside the gene matches. This CDR3 contains 15 residues. The sequencing sample was made of peripheral blood. The rearrangement uses TRBV7-2 and TRBJ2-7; 10 bases align to TRBD2. The TCR originated in a woman in her 50s with acute or convalescent COVID-19. CDR3 DNA: TGTGCCAGCAGCTCAACTAGCGGGGCCCTGGGGGAGCAGTACTTC. Protein: CASSSTSGALGEQYF. Using reference TRBV7-2 and TRBJ2-7 for the parts outside the CDR3, the full variable domain is GAGVSQSPSNKVTEKGKDVELRCDPISGHTALYWYRQSLGQGLEFLIYFQGNSAPDKSGLPSDRFSAERTGGSVSTLTIQRTQQEDSAVYLCASSSTSGALGEQYFGPGTRLTVT.